These 10 T cell receptor beta chains share one sample of origin, sequenced in a study of blood T cell repertoires in COVID-19. The protocol was immunoSEQ multiplex PCR, while the TCRdb copy is restricted to in-frame clones and leaves out a portion. The sample has some 330,000 clones; around 90% are singletons. The sequencing input was PBMCs or T cells enriched from blood (not recorded which). The receptors shown here come from a woman in her 30s who had recovered from COVID-19.

The chain couples TRBV2 to TRBJ2-3; D is perhaps TRBD1 (5 bases). Germline V CDR1 and CDR2: SNHLY, FYNNEI. The CDR3 runs 15 residues. Trimming removed 10 bases at V and 1 base at J, with 18 bases between. CDR3 sequence (DNA): TGTGCCACCGTGAGAGGTAGACAGCGCACAGATACGCAGTATTTT. Amino acids: CATVRGRQRTDTQYF.

The CDR3 DNA sequence: TGTGCCAGCAGCCCGCGGACCATCCGGAGGAGTCATGAAAAACTGTTTTTT. Its translation is CASSPRTIRRSHEKLFF. The V and J genes are TRBV7-2 and TRBJ1-4; no firm D call. V was trimmed by 5 bases and J by 6 bases, leaving 22 bases between them. Per germline, CDR1 SGHTA and CDR2 FQGNSA. This CDR3 has 17 residues.

This clone appeared a single time. This chain's CDR3 is CSATPGLEQFF. Written as DNA, the CDR3 is TGCAGTGCGACCCCGGGACTAGAGCAGTTCTTC. The rearrangement links TRBV20-1 to TRBJ2-1; 7 positions match TRBD2. The germline V gene has CDR1 DFQATT and CDR2 SNEGSKA (reference sequence). Trimming removed 6 bases from V and 10 bases from J; junction bases left unmatched: 6. The CDR3 is 11 amino acids.

The chain has TRBV7-8 and TRBJ2-7; 11 nucleotides line up with TRBD1. CDR3 length: 14 residues. V gave up 6 bases and J gave up 4 bases; unmatched junction bases: 5. Germline V gene sequence: CDR1 SGHVS, CDR2 FQNEAQ. The CDR3 protein is CASREGTGGYEQYF. CDR3 coding DNA: TGTGCCAGCAGGGAGGGGACAGGGGGATACGAGCAGTACTTC.

The chain joins TRBV2 to TRBJ1-2; weak D call: TRBD1 (6 bases). The length of the CDR3 is 16 residues. From germline, CDR1 is SNHLY and CDR2 FYNNEI. V gave up 8 bases and J gave up 4 bases, with 23 bases separating them. Here the CDR3 reads CASFWGQSLDSYGYTF. The CDR3 DNA sequence: TGTGCCAGCTTCTGGGGGCAGTCCCTGGACTCCTATGGCTACACCTTC.

The rearrangement uses TRBV7-2 and TRBJ1-5; 9 positions agree with TRBD1. The germline gives CDR1 SGHTA, CDR2 FQGNSA. The CDR3 contains 15 residues. V shed 5 bases and J 6 bases; nucleotides not matched to a gene: 8. This chain's CDR3 is CASSPGQGFSQPQHF. The CDR3 DNA reads as TGTGCCAGCAGCCCCGGACAGGGGTTTTCTCAGCCCCAGCATTTT.

The chain couples TRBV13 to TRBJ2-7, with D possibly being TRBD1 (5 bases). Germline V gene lookup returns CDR1 PRHDT and CDR2 FYEKMQ (reference sequence). Trimming removed 4 bases from V and 9 bases from J, with 13 bases in between. The CDR3 spans 12 residues. The CDR3 DNA reads TGTGCCAGCAGCTCCGCGACAGCCCGGCAGTACTTC. Its protein is CASSSATARQYF. The full variable domain, in which reference TRBV13 and TRBJ2-7 provide the parts outside the CDR3, is AAGVIQSPRHLIKEKRETATLKCYPIPRHDTVYWYQQGPGQDPQFLISFYEKMQSDKGSIPDRFSAQQFSDYHSELNMSSLELGDSALYFCASSSATARQYFGPGTRLTVT.

J is TRBJ2-7 and V is TRBV2; D is unclear. V dropped 6 bases and J dropped 2 bases, with 17 bases sitting between them. This CDR3 has 15 amino acids. The germline CDR1 and CDR2 sequences are SNHLY and FYNNEI. CDR3 region: CASSELQSPPYEQYF. DNA of the CDR3: TGTGCCAGCAGCGAATTACAGTCCCCCCCCTACGAGCAGTACTTC.

The rearrangement uses TRBV12-3 or TRBV12-4 and TRBJ2-7, with D perhaps TRBD1 (5 bases). The CDR3 sequence is 13 residues long. Deletions cut 6 bases from V and 0 bases from J, with 9 bases between. The CDR3 reads CASRSRVSYEQYF. CDR3 DNA sequence: TGTGCCAGCAGGTCCAGGGTCTCCTACGAGCAGTACTTC.

The sample holds one count of this clone. The V gene is TRBV28, the J gene TRBJ2-7; 8 nucleotides line up with TRBD1. Trimming took 4 bases from V and 3 from J; bases not matched to a gene: 11. The CDR3 is 16 residues long. The germline CDR1 and CDR2 sequences are MDHEN and SYDVKM. CDR3 DNA sequence: TGTGCCAGCAGTTCCATTGCCAGGACAGGGAACTACGAGCAGTACTTC. Translation gives CASSSIARTGNYEQYF.